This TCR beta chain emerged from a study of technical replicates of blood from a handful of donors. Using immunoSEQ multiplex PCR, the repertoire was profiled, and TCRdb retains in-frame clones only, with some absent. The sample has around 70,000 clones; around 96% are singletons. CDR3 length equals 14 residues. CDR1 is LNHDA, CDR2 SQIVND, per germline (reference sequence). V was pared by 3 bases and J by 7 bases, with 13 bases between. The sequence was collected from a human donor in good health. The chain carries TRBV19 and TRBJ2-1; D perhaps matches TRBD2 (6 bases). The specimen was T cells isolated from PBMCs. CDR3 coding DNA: TGTGCCAGTAGTATCTCACGGGAGCCGAATGAGCAGTTCTTC. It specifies CASSISREPNEQFF.